These T cell receptor beta chains were read from a single sample in a study of blood T cell repertoires in COVID-19. Only in-frame clones appear in the TCRdb table, and some are missing; sequencing was by immunoSEQ multiplex PCR. Seen here are about 270,000 clones, roughly 88% observed once, and the top ten hold roughly 2%. Material for sequencing was PBMCs or T cells enriched from blood (not recorded which). Receptors originate from a woman between 40 and 55 years old with acute COVID-19. Both conserved end residues are part of each CDR3. Each record gives: V gene, clone size, D gene, J gene, CDR3 DNA, CDR3 protein. A D gene is named only where the DNA matches it firmly. Clone size is given for some rows only: seen once, a few or many times, or a class if the clone is expanded.

TRBV9	-	-	TRBJ2-6	TGTGCCAGCAGCGAACCCCTCGGTCCTGGGGCCAACGTCCTGACTTTC	CASSEPLGPGANVLTF
TRBV4-2	-	-	TRBJ1-1	TGTGCCAGCAGCCAAGAAGTGGGGCTTGCGACTGAAGCTTTCTTT	CASSQEVGLATEAFF
TRBV2	-	TRBD1	TRBJ1-5	TGTGCCAGCAGTGAATCGGGCGGGACAGGTCGGGCCCAGCATTTT	CASSESGGTGRAQHF
TRBV12-3/TRBV12-4	-	-	TRBJ2-1	TGTGCCAGCAGCCGCGCGTCCTACAATGAGCAGTTCTTC	CASSRASYNEQFF
TRBV7-2	once	-	TRBJ2-1	TGTGCCAGCAGCTTAGTGGGACTCCGCTACAATGAGCAGTTCTTC	CASSLVGLRYNEQFF
TRBV7-2	-	-	TRBJ2-5	TGTGCCAGCAGCTCCCGAGGGACTGTACAAGAGACCCAGTACTTC	CASSSRGTVQETQYF
TRBV12-3/TRBV12-4	-	-	TRBJ2-7	TGTGCCAGCAGTTTTCGTTACGAGCAGTACTTC	CASSFRYEQYF
TRBV28	-	-	TRBJ2-4	TGTGCCAGCAGTGCGGGACCCCGAGTCCACATTCAGTACTTC	CASSAGPRVHIQYF
TRBV27	-	-	TRBJ2-1	TGTGCCAGCAGTTGGCTAGCCAATGAGCAGTTCTTC	CASSWLANEQFF
TRBV5-4	-	-	TRBJ2-3	TGTGCCAGCAGCCTGGGGGCCCGCACAGATACGCAGTATTTT	CASSLGARTDTQYF
TRBV2	-	TRBD1	TRBJ2-7	TGTGCCAGCAGAGAGACTACACAGGGGGCTGGCGAGCAGTACTTC	CASRETTQGAGEQYF
TRBV5-1	-	-	TRBJ1-5	TGCGCCAGCAGCTTCGAGGGATCATGGAATCAGCCCCAGCATTTT	CASSFEGSWNQPQHF
TRBV5-1	-	TRBD1	TRBJ1-1	TGCGCCAGCAGCTTGGATACGGACAGGGTGAACACTGAAGCTTTCTTT	CASSLDTDRVNTEAFF
TRBV15	many	TRBD2	TRBJ2-7	TGTGCCACCAGCAGAGGGTGGCGGGGGGGCTACGAGCAGTACTTC	CATSRGWRGGYEQYF
TRBV5-1	-	-	TRBJ1-5	TGCGCCAGCAGCTTGTCCGGGGATCGGGGTCAGCCCCAGCATTTT	CASSLSGDRGQPQHF
TRBV30	-	-	TRBJ2-5	TGTGCCTGGAGTGTACCCACCGGAGGCACTAGCCAAGAGACCCAGTACTTC	CAWSVPTGGTSQETQYF
TRBV28	-	TRBD1	TRBJ1-1	TGTGCCAGCAGTTTAACAGGGGGCGCAGCTGAAGCTTTCTTT	CASSLTGGAAEAFF
TRBV4-3	-	TRBD2	TRBJ2-1	TGCGCCAGCAGCCAGGGGCGGGAGGGCGGTAATGAGCAGTTCTTC	CASSQGREGGNEQFF
TRBV2	-	-	TRBJ1-2	TGTGCCAGCAGTGTGTCGGGGTTGAGTAACTATGGCTACACCTTC	CASSVSGLSNYGYTF
TRBV2	few	-	TRBJ2-2	TGTGCCAGCAGTGTTGACTATAGGGACACCGGGGAGCTGTTTTTT	CASSVDYRDTGELFF
TRBV7-8	few	-	TRBJ1-5	TGTGCCAGCAGCTTAGTAGGACAGTACCTCAGCAATCAGCCCCAGCATTTT	CASSLVGQYLSNQPQHF
TRBV7-9	-	TRBD1	TRBJ1-1	TGTGCCAGCAGCTCGAGGACAGGGTTTGAAGCTTTCTTT	CASSSRTGFEAFF
TRBV12-2	-	-	TRBJ1-5	TGTGCAAGTCGCTTGGAGAAAGTACTCTGCGGGAGGGATTTT	CASRLEKVLCGRDF
TRBV5-4	-	TRBD1	TRBJ2-7	TGTGCCAGCAGCTCACCCTCCCCTGGGACAGCCGAGCAGTACTTC	CASSSPSPGTAEQYF
TRBV20-1	-	-	TRBJ2-3	TGCAGTGCCCTCAGGACAGATACGCAGTATTTT	CSALRTDTQYF
TRBV2	-	TRBD1	TRBJ1-5	TGTGCCAGCAGTGAAAACAGGGGGAATATGCAGCCCCAGCATTTT	CASSENRGNMQPQHF
TRBV19	-	-	TRBJ1-2	TGTGCCAGTAGTATTGGGACCAGGGAGGATGGCTACACCTTC	CASSIGTREDGYTF
TRBV5-8	-	TRBD2	TRBJ2-5	TGTGCCAGCAGCCCCACTAGCGGGGGGGCCCAGTACTTC	CASSPTSGGAQYF
TRBV19	medium-sized	-	TRBJ1-1	TGTGCCAGTAGTATAGGTCAGCGAGAAGCTTTCTTT	CASSIGQREAFF
TRBV19	-	-	TRBJ2-3	TGTGCCAGTAGTATTTTCGGGCTGGGGCGCACAGATACGCAGTATTTT	CASSIFGLGRTDTQYF
TRBV7-2	-	TRBD1	TRBJ1-4	TGTGCCAGCAGCTTAGGGACAGGAGCGGTGGAAAAACTGTTTTTT	CASSLGTGAVEKLFF
TRBV18	-	-	TRBJ1-2	TGTGCCAGCTCACCATTGGGAGACGGCTCTAACTATGGCTACACCTTC	CASSPLGDGSNYGYTF
TRBV12-3/TRBV12-4	-	TRBD2	TRBJ2-2	TGTGCCAGCAGTAAACTAGCGGGCGGGGAGCTGTTTTTT	CASSKLAGGELFF
TRBV2	-	-	TRBJ2-3	TGTGCCAGCATTAGCCCAGATACGCAGTATTTT	CASISPDTQYF
TRBV19	-	-	TRBJ1-5	TGTGCCAGTAGTATTTCAGGGGAAAGGCTTAATCAGCCCCAGCATTTT	CASSISGERLNQPQHF
TRBV7-3	-	-	TRBJ2-3	TGTGCCAGCAGCTTAAGGGGCGCCTCCTCGGGCACAGATACGCAGTATTTT	CASSLRGASSGTDTQYF
TRBV6-5	-	TRBD2	TRBJ2-5	TGTGCCAGCACCATACTATCGGGGGGTTTGGAGACCCAGTACTTC	CASTILSGGLETQYF
TRBV7-2	few	TRBD1	TRBJ2-7	TGTGCCAGCAGCTGGGGACAGGTCCTCGAGCAGTACTTC	CASSWGQVLEQYF
TRBV6-1	few	TRBD1	TRBJ1-4	TGTGCCAGCAGTGAGGGCGGACAGGGGGGTGAAAAACTGTTTTTT	CASSEGGQGGEKLFF
TRBV6-5	few	-	TRBJ1-1	TGTGCCAGCAATCGGGGATCCGGCCGCGTAGCTTTCTTT	CASNRGSGRVAFF
TRBV5-1	-	TRBD1	TRBJ2-7	TGCGCCAGCGGACCCGGGACAGGCATGTACGAGCAGTACTTC	CASGPGTGMYEQYF
TRBV5-1	-	TRBD2	TRBJ2-7	TGCGCCAGCAGCTCGACGTACCTCGGGACTAGCGGGAGGGAGCAGTACTTC	CASSSTYLGTSGREQYF
TRBV19	-	-	TRBJ1-2	TGTGCCAGTAGTAGTCACACCAACTATGGCTACACCTTC	CASSSHTNYGYTF
TRBV7-2	-	-	TRBJ2-1	TGTGCCAGCAGCCTCCATCCCGGACTATCATACAATGAGCAGTTCTTC	CASSLHPGLSYNEQFF
TRBV12-3/TRBV12-4	-	-	TRBJ1-2	TGTGCCAGCAGTCTCGGGACACCCTCCCGCTACACCTTC	CASSLGTPSRYTF
TRBV7-9	-	TRBD2	TRBJ2-5	TGTGCCAGCAGCAAGTGGTGGGGACTAGCGGGGGGGTCTCAAGAGACCCAGTACTTC	CASSKWWGLAGGSQETQYF
TRBV28	-	TRBD2	TRBJ2-7	TGTGCCAGCCCTCCCGGGGGGGGGCGGGAGCTTGACGAGCAGTACTTC	CASPPGGGRELDEQYF
TRBV11-3	-	-	TRBJ1-1	TGTGCCAGCAGCTTAGGCCTGGGCGCGGGGACTGAAGCTTTCTTT	CASSLGLGAGTEAFF
TRBV18	-	-	TRBJ1-2	TGTGCCAGCTCACGACAGGAAGACAGAAGAACATCCTACACCTTC	CASSRQEDRRTSYTF
TRBV30	-	-	TRBJ2-3	TGTGCCTGGAGTACCTGGACAGTTCAATACACAGATACGCAGTATTTT	CAWSTWTVQYTDTQYF
TRBV28	once	TRBD1	TRBJ2-7	TGTGCCAGCAGTTTCCCTCCGGGACAGGGGTACTACGAGCAGTACTTC	CASSFPPGQGYYEQYF
TRBV7-2	-	-	TRBJ2-5	TGTGCCAGCAGCCCAGGGGGCGGGGGGGCGGTGAGAGAGACCCAGTACTTC	CASSPGGGGAVRETQYF
TRBV28	-	-	TRBJ1-2	TGTGCCAGCAGTTGGGGCGGCTATGGCTACACCTTC	CASSWGGYGYTF
TRBV4-3	-	-	TRBJ2-2	TGCGCCAGCAGCCAAGATGAGGCCTCGGTCACCGGGGAGCTGTTTTTT	CASSQDEASVTGELFF
TRBV19	-	TRBD1	TRBJ1-3	TGTGCCAGTAGAAGGACAGGGACCTTTCCTGGAAACACCATATATTTT	CASRRTGTFPGNTIYF
TRBV4-1	once	-	TRBJ1-2	TGCGCCAGCAGCCAAGGCGGGGGGCTTCTCTATGGCTACACCTTC	CASSQGGGLLYGYTF
TRBV7-2	-	TRBD1	TRBJ2-3	TGTGCCAGCAGCCGCCGGGACAGGGGGGGAGATACGCAGTATTTT	CASSRRDRGGDTQYF
TRBV11-2	-	TRBD2	TRBJ2-5	TGTGCCAGCAGCTTTGGGCCCGGGGGGGAAGAGACCCAGTACTTC	CASSFGPGGEETQYF
TRBV27	once	-	TRBJ2-3	TGTGCCCCTCATCCTTGTAGGCGAGTCGGGGGAACAGATACGCAGTATTTT	CAPHPCRRVGGTDTQYF